This paragraph reports one T cell receptor beta chain. All recovered Cohort 3 donors got two negative PCRs, got clearance, or saw symptom resolution. This sample stems from a study of blood T cell repertoires in COVID-19. This CDR3 is built from 14 residues. Germline V lookup: CDR1 GTSNPN, CDR2 SVGIG (reference sequence). The ends were cut back, 4 bases at V and 0 bases at J, with 10 bases in the middle. Clones were read by immunoSEQ multiplex PCR, and TCRdb kept only the in-frame ones, dropping some. The table has 490,000 or so clones, roughly 90% seen once. The TCR was taken from a woman between 40 and 50 years old who had recovered from COVID-19. What was sequenced was PBMCs or T cells enriched from blood (not recorded which). The chain recombines TRBV30 with TRBJ2-1; no reliable D call. Written as DNA, the CDR3 is TGTGCCTGGATGTTGCGAGGCTCCTACAATGAGCAGTTCTTC. This codes for CAWMLRGSYNEQFF.